These 27 T cell receptor beta chains were all obtained from the same sample, sequenced in a study of vaccination effects on CD4 cells after COVID-19. No antigen has been identified for these receptors. Expansion of antigen-specific CD4+ T cells with viral peptide pools was carried out by the ViraFEST assay before sequencing. Isolating CD4+ T cells followed approximately 10 days of culture. This individual contracted SARS-CoV-2 between March and December 2020, as verified by PCR. Assay used: immunoSEQ multiplex PCR; TCRdb lists only in-frame clones, some missing. The table has around 37,000 clones, around 75% seen once; the top ten hold 25% to 35%. Sequencing used CD4+ T cells from PBMCs cultured with a peptide pool, obtained before COVID-19 vaccination. Receptor source: a human donor who had a prior SARS-CoV-2 infection.

This rearrangement joins TRBV2 to TRBJ1-4, with TRBD1 identical over 8 bases. The CDR3 has 16 residues. V lost 3 bases, J lost 7 bases, and 10 bases stayed unmatched. Germline CDR1 SNHLY, CDR2 FYNNEI. This chain's CDR3 is CASSDLRGRISEKLFF. In DNA form, the CDR3 reads TGTGCCAGCAGTGATCTCAGGGGGCGGATTTCTGAAAAACTGTTTTTT.

This sequence joins TRBV21-1 and TRBJ2-2; the D call TRBD2 from the table was never checked on the DNA. TRBV21-1 is a listed pseudogene. The CDR3 is made up of 18 amino acids. This CDR3 is CASSKGEGDPANTGELFF. CDR3 sequence (DNA): TGTGCCAGCAGCAAAGGGGAGGGGGACCCCGCGAACACCGGGGAGCTGTTTTTT.

This clone was counted only a few times. The CDR3 DNA reads TGTGCCAGCAGTCGCACTCCCACAGGGGACTTTGAAGCTTTCTTT. Amino acid sequence: CASSRTPTGDFEAFF. The V and J genes are TRBV6-2 or TRBV6-3 and TRBJ1-1, with TRBD1 matching 7 bases. Germline trimming cut 5 bases from V and 7 bases from J; bases unmatched to any gene: 13. There are 15 residues in the CDR3. Germline CDR1 and CDR2: MNHEY and SVGEGT.

This clone was counted a few times. V is TRBV12-3 or TRBV12-4 and J is TRBJ1-2; D gene ambiguous. V was cut by 2 bases and J by 8 bases, with 12 bases left in between. CDR3 length: 13 amino acids. In nucleotides, the CDR3 is TGTGCCAGCAGTTTATTTGAGTATGGCGGCTACACCTTC. Amino acid sequence: CASSLFEYGGYTF.

The rearrangement uses TRBV27 and TRBJ2-3; D is ambiguous. Germline CDR1 and CDR2: MNHEY and SMNVEV (reference sequence). V gave up 8 bases and J gave up 3 bases, with 12 bases separating them. The CDR3 totals 13 residues. CDR3 nucleotides: TGTGCCAGCCAAAGCCGCGGAACAGATACGCAGTATTTT. Translated, it gives CASQSRGTDTQYF.

This clone showed up just a few times. The chain links TRBV5-1 to TRBJ2-3; D might be TRBD2 (6 bases). This CDR3 comprises 13 residues. The ends were cut back, 0 bases at V and 6 bases at J, with 8 bases in the middle. CDR1 is SGHRS, CDR2 YFSETQ, per germline. CDR3 in DNA: TGCGCCAGCAGCTTGGGGCTAGCGGATACGCAGTATTTT. It translates to CASSLGLADTQYF.

This sequence joins TRBV24-1 and TRBJ1-3; D might be TRBD1 (6 bases). The CDR3 runs 15 residues. Trimming removed 5 bases from V and 0 bases from J, with 10 bases in between. Germline assignment: CDR1 KGHDR and CDR2 SFDVKD. CDR3 DNA: TGTGCCACCAGTGCAGGGGATAGCTCTGGAAACACCATATATTTT. This translates into CATSAGDSSGNTIYF.

This clone was picked up a small number of times. The chain has TRBV20-1 and TRBJ2-7; D remains unclear. Germline V gives CDR1 DFQATT, CDR2 SNEGSKA (reference sequence). V gave up 3 bases and J gave up 4 bases, with 7 bases separating them. This CDR3 region has 11 residues. The CDR3 loop is CSARGVYEQYF. The CDR3 DNA sequence: TGCAGTGCTAGGGGCGTTTACGAGCAGTACTTC.

This clone was recorded only once. The V call is TRBV7-2, the J call TRBJ2-5, with a weak D call TRBD2 (5 bases). The CDR3 is 11 amino acids. In germline, CDR1 is SGHTA, CDR2 FQGNSA. V shed 8 bases and J shed 4 bases, with 8 bases lying between them. The CDR3 loop reads CASRAGETQYF. The CDR3 DNA is TGTGCCAGCCGGGCGGGAGAGACCCAGTACTTC.

V and J are TRBV7-9 and TRBJ2-7; 12 bases are shared with TRBD1. V trimming: 5 bases; J trimming: 7 bases; junction bases outside the gene matches: 6. CDR1 and CDR2 (germline): SEHNR, FQNEAQ (reference sequence). The CDR3 is 14 residues long. The chain's CDR3 is CASSPGTGGREQYF. CDR3 nucleotide sequence: TGTGCCAGCAGCCCCGGGACAGGGGGCAGGGAGCAGTACTTC.

This chain links TRBV9 with TRBJ1-2; unclear D gene. Germline loops: CDR1 SGDLS, CDR2 YYNGEE. This CDR3 region has 14 residues. Between the trimmed V and J ends, which lost 3 bases and 5 bases, there was a span of 14 bases. The chain's CDR3 is CASSASMALYGYTF. The CDR3 DNA sequence: TGTGCCAGCAGCGCTTCCATGGCCCTTTATGGCTACACCTTC.

This clone was found once. This rearrangement joins TRBV7-8 to TRBJ1-5; D gene uncertain. The CDR3 loop spans 14 amino acids. The V gene lost 1 base and the J gene lost 3 bases, with 7 bases spanning the gap. Germline CDR1 reads SGHVS; CDR2 reads FQNEAQ. This CDR3 reads CASSLGRSNQPQHF. For the CDR3, the DNA is TGTGCCAGCAGCTTAGGGAGATCCAATCAGCCCCAGCATTTT. Complete variable domain (other parts from reference TRBV7-8 and TRBJ1-5): GAGVSQSPRYKVAKRGQDVALRCDPISGHVSLFWYQQALGQGPEFLTYFQNEAQLDKSGLPSDRFFAERPEGSVSTLKIQRTQQEDSAVYLCASSLGRSNQPQHFGDGTRLSIL.

V gene TRBV29-1 combines with J gene TRBJ1-3; 7 nucleotides match TRBD1. The CDR3 runs 13 residues. CDR1 and CDR2 (germline): SQVTM, ANQGSEA. V shed 7 bases, J shed 0 bases, and the junction held 3 bases outside the gene matches. The CDR3 reads CSARQGSGNTIYF. The CDR3 nucleotides are TGCAGCGCTAGACAGGGCTCTGGAAACACCATATATTTT.

The V gene is TRBV3-1 (or the pseudogene TRBV3-2), the J gene TRBJ1-2, with D unclear. The V and J ends lost 5 bases and 7 bases respectively, with 14 bases between them. The CDR3 sequence is 13 residues long. Germline V gene lookup returns CDR1 LGHDT and CDR2 YNNKEL (reference sequence). The CDR3 loop reads CASSGRSTVGYTF. CDR3 nucleotide sequence: TGTGCCAGCAGCGGGCGTAGTACAGTTGGCTACACCTTC.

The chain links TRBV11-1 to TRBJ1-2; D perhaps matches TRBD1 (5 bases). This CDR3 spans 15 amino acids. V dropped 5 bases and J dropped 7 bases, with 20 bases sitting between them. Germline V gives CDR1 SGHAT, CDR2 FQDESV (reference sequence). CDR3 loop: CASSPRDGRYGGYTF. The DNA for the CDR3 is TGTGCCAGCAGCCCCCGGGACGGACGCTATGGTGGCTACACCTTC. The whole variable domain, filled in from reference TRBV11-1 and TRBJ1-2, reads EAEVAQSPRYKITEKSQAVAFWCDPISGHATLYWYRQILGQGPELLVQFQDESVVDDSQLPKDRFSAERLKGVDSTLKIQPAELGDSAMYLCASSPRDGRYGGYTFGSGTRLTVV.

The chain recombines TRBV19 with TRBJ2-2; either TRBD1 or TRBD2 may supply D (5 bases each). Trimming removed 3 bases at V and 4 bases at J, with 9 bases between. There are 14 residues in the CDR3. Germline CDR1 is LNHDA and CDR2 is SQIVND (reference sequence). CDR3 in amino acids: CASSMQGPTGELFF. CDR3 nucleotide sequence: TGTGCCAGTAGTATGCAGGGACCCACCGGGGAGCTGTTTTTT.

This clone was counted a few times. The chain combines TRBV6-2 or TRBV6-3 with TRBJ2-2, with no clear D. Per germline, CDR1 MNHEY and CDR2 SVGEGT. Trimming pared 1 base from V and 4 bases from J, leaving 4 bases between. This CDR3 comprises 13 residues. The CDR3 DNA is TGTGCCAGCAGTTACTTGGGCACCGGGGAGCTGTTTTTT. It yields the protein CASSYLGTGELFF.

This clone was detected only once. This chain connects TRBV5-1 to TRBJ2-1, with 10 positions matching TRBD2. In germline, CDR1 is SGHRS, CDR2 YFSETQ. This CDR3 spans 19 amino acids. The junction had 14 bases not matched to a gene; V was cut back by 1 base and J by 4 bases. The CDR3 spells CASSLYPARGTSEYNEQFF. In DNA, the CDR3 is TGCGCCAGCAGCTTGTACCCCGCGCGTGGGACTAGCGAATACAATGAGCAGTTCTTC.

In nucleotides, the CDR3 is TGTGCCAGCAGCCAAGATTTGGGGTTCGGGAGCGAGCAGTACTTC. Protein: CASSQDLGFGSEQYF. The chain recombines TRBV3-1 (or the pseudogene TRBV3-2) with TRBJ2-7; D possibly corresponds to TRBD2 (6 bases). Per the germline V gene, CDR1 is LGHDT and CDR2 is YNNKEL (reference sequence). The CDR3 has 15 amino acids. V was trimmed by 0 bases and J by 6 bases, leaving 15 bases between them.

The chain uses TRBV27 and TRBJ1-1, with D perhaps TRBD1 (6 bases). Germline V gene lookup returns CDR1 MNHEY and CDR2 SMNVEV (reference sequence). The CDR3 extends over 14 amino acids. The V gene lost 8 bases and the J gene lost 1 base, with 14 bases spanning the gap. The CDR3 coding sequence is TGTGCCAGCTCCCACAGGGAGAGGAACACTGAAGCTTTCTTT. It yields the protein CASSHRERNTEAFF.

CDR3 nucleotide sequence: TGTGCCAGCAGTCCTAACTTCGGGGTGAAGGAGACCCAGTACTTC. As protein: CASSPNFGVKETQYF. The V call is TRBV14, the J call TRBJ2-5, with D maybe TRBD2 (5 bases). CDR1 SGHDN and CDR2 FVKESK come from the germline V gene. The V end lost 6 bases, the J end lost 5 bases, and 19 bases lay between the germline ends. This CDR3 comprises 15 residues. Drawing the rest from reference TRBV14 and TRBJ2-5, the complete variable domain is EAGVTQFPSHSVIEKGQTVTLRCDPISGHDNLYWYRRVMGKEIKFLLHFVKESKQDESGMPNNRFLAERTGGTYSTLKVQPAELEDSGVYFCASSPNFGVKETQYFGPGTRLLVL.

V gene TRBV15 combines with J gene TRBJ2-7; TRBD2 agrees at 10 bases. CDR1 is LNHNV, CDR2 YYDKDF, per germline (reference sequence). V lost 5 bases to trimming and J lost 0 bases; unmatched junction nucleotides: 13. The CDR3 loop spans 18 amino acids. The CDR3 DNA is TGTGCCACCAGCGCACGACGGGGACTAGCGCCCGGCTCCTACGAGCAGTACTTC. This gives the protein CATSARRGLAPGSYEQYF.

The rearrangement joins TRBV11-3 to TRBJ2-7; D possibly matches TRBD1 or TRBD2 (5 bases each). Germline lookup yields CDR1 SGHNT and CDR2 YENEEA. Trimming stripped 0 bases from V and 5 bases from J, with 11 bases between. This CDR3 spans 14 amino acids. The CDR3 spells CASSLDGGWNEQYF. The CDR3 DNA sequence: TGTGCCAGCAGCTTAGATGGGGGTTGGAACGAGCAGTACTTC. Looking up the rest from reference TRBV11-3 and TRBJ2-7 gives the full variable domain: EAGVVQSPRYKIIEKKQPVAFWCNPISGHNTLYWYLQNLGQGPELLIRYENEEAVDDSQLPKDRFSAERLKGVDSTLKIQPAELGDSAVYLCASSLDGGWNEQYFGPGTRLTVT.

This clone was observed at least ten times. The V call is TRBV6-2 or TRBV6-3, the J call TRBJ2-2, with 10 bases matching TRBD2. The V gene's germline CDR1 is MNHEY and CDR2 SVGEGT. The CDR3 sequence is 19 residues long. The J segment lost 2 bases and the V segment lost 0 bases, leaving 9 bases of the junction unmatched. The CDR3 region is CASSYSSSGSRPNTGELFF. In DNA, the CDR3 is TGTGCCAGCAGTTACTCGTCTAGCGGGAGCCGTCCAAACACCGGGGAGCTGTTTTTT.

The chain is built from TRBV4-2 and TRBJ2-2; 9 positions match TRBD2. This CDR3 contains 16 residues. Germline V gene sequence: CDR1 LGHNA, CDR2 YNFKEQ. V gave up 0 bases and J gave up 7 bases; unmatched junction bases: 6. CDR3 nucleotide sequence: TGTGCCAGCAGCCAAGATGAGCGGCGGGAGGGCGGGGAGCTGTTTTTT. This gives the protein CASSQDERREGGELFF.

This chain uses TRBV24-1 with TRBJ2-5; D is unresolved. Trimming removed 5 bases at V and 7 bases at J, with 7 bases between. The CDR3 totals 11 residues. Germline lookup yields CDR1 KGHDR and CDR2 SFDVKD. The CDR3 nucleotides read TGTGCCACCAGTGCCGTTGGGACCCAGTACTTC. Its protein is CATSAVGTQYF.

With respect to this clone: The germline gene is not matched at one end of the junction; a read error may be the cause. This chain links TRBV12-3 or TRBV12-4 with TRBJ2-4; TRBD2 aligns across 8 bases. The CDR3 has 13 residues. CDR3 region: CASSQAGTSFVDF. CDR3 sequence (DNA): TGTGCCAGCAGTCAGGCCGGGACTAGTTTTGTGGACTTC.